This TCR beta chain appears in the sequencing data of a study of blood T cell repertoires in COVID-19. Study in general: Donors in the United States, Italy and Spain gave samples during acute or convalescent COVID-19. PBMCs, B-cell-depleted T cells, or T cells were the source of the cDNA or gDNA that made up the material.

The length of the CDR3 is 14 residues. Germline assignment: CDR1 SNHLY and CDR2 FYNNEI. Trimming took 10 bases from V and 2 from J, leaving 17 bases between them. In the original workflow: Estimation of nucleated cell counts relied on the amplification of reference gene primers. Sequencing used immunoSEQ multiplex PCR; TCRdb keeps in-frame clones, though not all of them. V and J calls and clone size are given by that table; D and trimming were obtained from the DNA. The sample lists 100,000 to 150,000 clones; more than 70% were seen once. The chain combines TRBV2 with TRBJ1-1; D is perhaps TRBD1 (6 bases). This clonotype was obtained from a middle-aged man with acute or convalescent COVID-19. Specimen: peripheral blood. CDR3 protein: CATTGIAKNTEAFF. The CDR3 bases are TGTGCCACAACAGGGATTGCGAAAAACACTGAAGCTTTCTTT.